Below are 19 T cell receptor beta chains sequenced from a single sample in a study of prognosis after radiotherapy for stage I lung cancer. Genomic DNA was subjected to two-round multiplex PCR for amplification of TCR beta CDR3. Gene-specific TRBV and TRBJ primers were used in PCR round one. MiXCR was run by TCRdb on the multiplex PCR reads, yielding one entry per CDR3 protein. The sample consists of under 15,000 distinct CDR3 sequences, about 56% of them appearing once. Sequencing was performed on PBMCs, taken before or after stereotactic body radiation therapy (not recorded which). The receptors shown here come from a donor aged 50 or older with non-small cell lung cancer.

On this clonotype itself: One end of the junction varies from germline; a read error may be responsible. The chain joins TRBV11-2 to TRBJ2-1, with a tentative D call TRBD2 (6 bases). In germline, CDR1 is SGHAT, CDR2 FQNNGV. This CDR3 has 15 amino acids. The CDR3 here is CASSLGSSGLNEHFF. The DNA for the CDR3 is TGTGCCAGCAGCTTAGGTAGCAGCGGGCTGAATGAGCATTTCTTC.

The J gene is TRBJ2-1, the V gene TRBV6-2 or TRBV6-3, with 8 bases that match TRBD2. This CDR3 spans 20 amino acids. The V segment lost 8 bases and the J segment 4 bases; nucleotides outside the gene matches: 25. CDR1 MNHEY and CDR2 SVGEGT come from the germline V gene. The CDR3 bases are TGTGCCAGCGTCCCACCAGTGGTAGCGGGATCCCCCGGTTCTTACAATGAGCAGTTCTTC. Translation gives CASVPPVVAGSPGSYNEQFF.

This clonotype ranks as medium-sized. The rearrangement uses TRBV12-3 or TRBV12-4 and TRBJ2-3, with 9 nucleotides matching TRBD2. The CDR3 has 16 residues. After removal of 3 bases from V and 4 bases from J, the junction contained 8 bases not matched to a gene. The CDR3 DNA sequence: TGTGCCAGCAGTTTTCCCCTAGCGGGAAACCCAGATACGCAGTATTTT. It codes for CASSFPLAGNPDTQYF.

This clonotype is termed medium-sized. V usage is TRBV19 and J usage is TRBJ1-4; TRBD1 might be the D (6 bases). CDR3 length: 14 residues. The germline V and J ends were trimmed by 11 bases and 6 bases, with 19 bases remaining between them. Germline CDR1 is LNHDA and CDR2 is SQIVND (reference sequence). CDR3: CAVGHRDTDEKLFF. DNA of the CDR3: TGTGCCGTCGGACACCGGGACACAGATGAAAAACTGTTTTTT. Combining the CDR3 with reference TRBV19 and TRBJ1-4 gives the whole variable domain DGGITQSPKYLFRKEGQNVTLSCEQNLNHDAMYWYRQDPGQGLRLIYYSQIVNDFQKGDIAEGYSVSREKKESFPLTVTSAQKNPTAFYLCAVGHRDTDEKLFFGSGTQLSVL.

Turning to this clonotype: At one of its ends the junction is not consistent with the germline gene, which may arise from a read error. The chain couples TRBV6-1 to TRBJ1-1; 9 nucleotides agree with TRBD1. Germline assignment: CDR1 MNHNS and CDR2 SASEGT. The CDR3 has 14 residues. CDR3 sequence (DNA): TGTGCCATCAGTGACAGGGGGTCTAACACTGAAGCTTTCTTT. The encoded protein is CAISDRGSNTEAFF.

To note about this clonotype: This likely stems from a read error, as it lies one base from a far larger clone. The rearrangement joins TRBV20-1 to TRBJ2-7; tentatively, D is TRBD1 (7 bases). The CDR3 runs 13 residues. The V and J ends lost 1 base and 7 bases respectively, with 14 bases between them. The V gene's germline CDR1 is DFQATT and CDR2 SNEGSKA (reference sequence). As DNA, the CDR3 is TGCAGTGCTAGAGCTATGACAGGGAGGGAGCAGTACTTC. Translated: CSARAMTGREQYF.

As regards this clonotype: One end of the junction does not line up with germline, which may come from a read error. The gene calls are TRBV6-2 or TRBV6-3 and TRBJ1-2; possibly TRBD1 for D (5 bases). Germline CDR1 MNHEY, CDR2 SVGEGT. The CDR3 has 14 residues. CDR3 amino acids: CASILRGEAYVYTF. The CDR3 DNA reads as TGTGCCAGCATCCTTCGGGGGGAGGCCTATGTCTACACCTTC.

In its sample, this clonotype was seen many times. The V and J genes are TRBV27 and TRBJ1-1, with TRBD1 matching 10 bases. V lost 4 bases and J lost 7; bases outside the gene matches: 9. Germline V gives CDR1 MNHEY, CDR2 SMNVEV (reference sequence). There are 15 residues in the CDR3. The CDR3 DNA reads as TGTGCCAGCAGTTGGCCGGGACAGGGGATAAGTGAAGCTTTCTTT. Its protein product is CASSWPGQGISEAFF.

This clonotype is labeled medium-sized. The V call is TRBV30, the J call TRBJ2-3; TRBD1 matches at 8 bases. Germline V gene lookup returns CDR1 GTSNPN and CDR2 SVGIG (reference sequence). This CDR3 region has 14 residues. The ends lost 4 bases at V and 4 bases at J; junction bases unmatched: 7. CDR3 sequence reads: CAWNPGQGPDTQYF. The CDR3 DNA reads TGTGCCTGGAATCCCGGACAGGGCCCAGATACGCAGTATTTT.

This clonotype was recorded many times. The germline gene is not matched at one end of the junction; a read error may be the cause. The CDR3 nucleotides read TGCGCCAGCAGCCTCCGGACAGGGACGAACACCGGGGAGCTGCTTTTT. Amino acid sequence: CASSLRTGTNTGELLF. This rearrangement joins TRBV4-1 to TRBJ2-2, with 8 bases aligning to TRBD1. Germline assignment: CDR1 MGHRA and CDR2 YSYEKL. The CDR3 runs to 16 residues.

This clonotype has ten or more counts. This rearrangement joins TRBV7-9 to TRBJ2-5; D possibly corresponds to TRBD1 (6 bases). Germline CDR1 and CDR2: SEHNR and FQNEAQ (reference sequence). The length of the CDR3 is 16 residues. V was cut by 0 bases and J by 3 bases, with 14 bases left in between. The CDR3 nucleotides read TGTGCCAGCAGCTTAGCGACCGGGACACTGAAAGAGACCCAGTACTTC. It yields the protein CASSLATGTLKETQYF.

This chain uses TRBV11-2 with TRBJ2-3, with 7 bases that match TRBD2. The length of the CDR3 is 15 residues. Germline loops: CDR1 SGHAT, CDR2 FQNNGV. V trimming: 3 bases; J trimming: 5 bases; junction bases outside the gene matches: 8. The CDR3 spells CASSLGGRAQDTQYF. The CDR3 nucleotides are TGTGCCAGCAGCTTGGGGGGGAGGGCCCAAGATACGCAGTATTTT.

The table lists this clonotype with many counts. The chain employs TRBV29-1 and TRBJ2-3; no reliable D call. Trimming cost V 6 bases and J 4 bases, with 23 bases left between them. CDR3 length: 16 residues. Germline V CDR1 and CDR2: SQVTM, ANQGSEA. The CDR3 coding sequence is TGCAGCGTGGAAACCGGACGGATCCGCCGGGCAGATACGCAGTATTTT. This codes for CSVETGRIRRADTQYF.

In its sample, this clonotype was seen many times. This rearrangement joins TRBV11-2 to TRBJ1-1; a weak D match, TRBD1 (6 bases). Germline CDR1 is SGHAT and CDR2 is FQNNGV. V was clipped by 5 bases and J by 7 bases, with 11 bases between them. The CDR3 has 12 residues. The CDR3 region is CASSKGQFEAFF. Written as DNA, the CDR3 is TGTGCCAGCAGCAAGGGACAATTTGAAGCTTTCTTT.

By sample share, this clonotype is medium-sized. CDR3 residues: CASSLQTGSDEQFF. The CDR3, as DNA: TGTGCCAGCAGCCTACAGACAGGGTCCGATGAGCAGTTCTTC. The V gene is TRBV11-2, the J gene TRBJ2-1, with 7 bases matching TRBD1. CDR3 length: 14 amino acids. Germline CDR1 and CDR2: SGHAT and FQNNGV. V trimming: 5 bases; J trimming: 8 bases; junction bases outside the gene matches: 9.

The CDR3: CATSDPLAGQGTSGYTF. In DNA form, the CDR3 reads TGTGCCACCAGTGACCCCCTAGCGGGACAGGGAACGTCCGGCTACACCTTC. This chain joins TRBV24-1 and TRBJ1-2; TRBD1 aligns across 9 bases. Trimming took 4 bases from V and 8 from J; bases not matched to a gene: 16. Germline V gives CDR1 KGHDR, CDR2 SFDVKD. The length of the CDR3 is 17 residues.

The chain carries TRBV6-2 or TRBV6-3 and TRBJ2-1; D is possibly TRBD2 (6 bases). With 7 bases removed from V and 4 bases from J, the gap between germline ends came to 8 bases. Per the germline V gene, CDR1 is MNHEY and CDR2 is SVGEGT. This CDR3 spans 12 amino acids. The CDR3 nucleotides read TGTGCCAGCAAGGCGGGATACAATGAGCAGTTCTTC. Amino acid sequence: CASKAGYNEQFF.

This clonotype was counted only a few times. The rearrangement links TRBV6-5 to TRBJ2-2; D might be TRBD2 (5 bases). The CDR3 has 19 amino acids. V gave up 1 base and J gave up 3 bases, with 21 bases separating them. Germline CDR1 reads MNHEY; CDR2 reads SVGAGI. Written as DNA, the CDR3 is TGTGCCAGCAGTTACTTTGGGCTAGCTGGATGGCCGGACACCGGGGAGCTGTTTTTT. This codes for CASSYFGLAGWPDTGELFF.

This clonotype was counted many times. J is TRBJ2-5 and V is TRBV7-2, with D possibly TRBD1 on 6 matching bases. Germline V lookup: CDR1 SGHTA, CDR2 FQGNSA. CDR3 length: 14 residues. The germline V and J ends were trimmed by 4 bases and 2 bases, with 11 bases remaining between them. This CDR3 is CASSSRDKQETQYF. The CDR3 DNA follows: TGTGCCAGCAGCTCCCGGGACAAACAAGAGACCCAGTACTTC.